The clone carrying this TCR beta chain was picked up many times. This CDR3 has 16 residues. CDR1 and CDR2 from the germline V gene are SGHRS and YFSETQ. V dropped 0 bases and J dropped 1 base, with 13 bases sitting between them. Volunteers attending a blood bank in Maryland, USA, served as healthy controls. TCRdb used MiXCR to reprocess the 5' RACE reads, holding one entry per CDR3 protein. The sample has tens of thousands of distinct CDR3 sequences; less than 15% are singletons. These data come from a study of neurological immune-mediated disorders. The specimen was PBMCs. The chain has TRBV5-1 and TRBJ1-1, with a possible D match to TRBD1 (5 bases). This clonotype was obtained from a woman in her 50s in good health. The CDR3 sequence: CASSLERGASNTEAFF. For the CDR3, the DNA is TGCGCCAGCAGCTTGGAACGCGGGGCGTCGAACACTGAAGCTTTCTTT.